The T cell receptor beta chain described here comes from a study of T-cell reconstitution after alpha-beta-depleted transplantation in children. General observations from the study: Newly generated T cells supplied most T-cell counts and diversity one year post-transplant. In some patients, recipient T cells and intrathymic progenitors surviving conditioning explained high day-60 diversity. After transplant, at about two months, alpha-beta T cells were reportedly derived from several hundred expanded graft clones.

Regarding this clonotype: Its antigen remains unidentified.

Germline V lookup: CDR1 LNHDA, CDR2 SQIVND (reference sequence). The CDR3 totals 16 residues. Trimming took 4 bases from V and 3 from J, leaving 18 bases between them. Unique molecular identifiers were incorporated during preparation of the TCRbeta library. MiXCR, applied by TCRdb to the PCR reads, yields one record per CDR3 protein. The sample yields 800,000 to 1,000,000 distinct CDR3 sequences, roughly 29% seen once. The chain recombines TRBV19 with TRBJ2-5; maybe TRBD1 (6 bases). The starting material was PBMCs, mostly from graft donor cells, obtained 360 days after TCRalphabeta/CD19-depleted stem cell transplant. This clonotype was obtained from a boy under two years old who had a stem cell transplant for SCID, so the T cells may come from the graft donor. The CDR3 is CASSKTDRYIEETQYF. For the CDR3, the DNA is TGTGCCAGTAGTAAAACCGACAGGTACATAGAAGAGACCCAGTACTTC.